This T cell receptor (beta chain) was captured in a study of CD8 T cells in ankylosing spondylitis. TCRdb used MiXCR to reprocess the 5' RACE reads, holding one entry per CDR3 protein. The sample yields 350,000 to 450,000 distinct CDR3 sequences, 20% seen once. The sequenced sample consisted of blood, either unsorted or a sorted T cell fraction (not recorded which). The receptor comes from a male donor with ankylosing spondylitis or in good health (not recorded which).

CDR3 protein: CASSSQVSVGYEQYF. CDR3 sequence (DNA): TGTGCCAGCAGCTCCCAGGTATCGGTGGGCTACGAGCAGTACTTC. The chain has TRBV7-3 and TRBJ2-7; D not resolved. Trimming left V 4 bases short and J 3 bases short, with 16 bases between. The germline V gene has CDR1 SGHTA and CDR2 FQGTGA. The CDR3 covers 15 residues. Variable domain in full (rest from reference TRBV7-3 and TRBJ2-7): GAGVSQTPSNKVTEKGKYVELRCDPISGHTALYWYRQSLGQGPEFLIYFQGTGAADDSGLPNDRFFAVRPEGSVSTLKIQRTERGDSAVYLCASSSQVSVGYEQYFGPGTRLTVT.